Presented here are 18 T cell receptor beta chains from one specimen sequenced in a study of T-cell reconstitution after alpha-beta-depleted transplantation in children. Unique molecular identifiers were incorporated during preparation of the TCRbeta library. MiXCR was run by TCRdb on the PCR reads, yielding one entry per CDR3 protein. This sample has over 550,000 distinct CDR3 sequences, with under 12% found just once. Material: PBMCs from the stem cell graft donor, obtained from the stem cell graft. These receptors originate from a human donor who donated a stem cell graft to a child with acute myeloid leukemia.

This clonotype was detected many times. This sequence joins TRBV2 and TRBJ2-2, with TRBD2 matching over 9 bases. CDR3 length: 16 amino acids. V shed 4 bases and J 4 bases; nucleotides not matched to a gene: 7. Germline CDR1 reads SNHLY; CDR2 reads FYNNEI. In nucleotides, the CDR3 is TGTGCCAGCAGTGGAAGCGAGCGGGAGGTCACCGGGGAGCTGTTTTTT. Translation: CASSGSEREVTGELFF.

V and J are TRBV4-3 and TRBJ2-7; D is perhaps TRBD1 or TRBD2 (5 bases each). The CDR3 sequence is 13 residues long. CDR1 and CDR2 from the germline V gene are LGHNA and YSLEER. Trimming took 0 bases from V and 7 from J, leaving 10 bases between them. The CDR3 loop reads CASSQDMGEEQYF. Written as DNA, the CDR3 is TGCGCCAGCAGCCAAGATATGGGGGAAGAGCAGTACTTC.

The chain has TRBV5-1 and TRBJ1-5; 11 positions agree with TRBD1. Trimming took 7 bases from V and 7 from J; bases not matched to a gene: 13. Germline lookup yields CDR1 SGHRS and CDR2 YFSETQ. CDR3 length equals 16 residues. The CDR3 DNA reads TGCGCCAGCGCCCCGGACGGGACAGGGGGTGGACAGCCCCAGCATTTT. Protein product: CASAPDGTGGGQPQHF. Filled out from reference TRBV5-1 and TRBJ1-5, the complete variable domain reads KAGVTQTPRYLIKTRGQQVTLSCSPISGHRSVSWYQQTPGQGLQFLFEYFSETQRNKGNFPGRFSGRQFSNSRSEMNVSTLELGDSALYLCASAPDGTGGGQPQHFGDGTRLSIL.

V is TRBV12-3 or TRBV12-4 and J is TRBJ1-1; perhaps TRBD1 as D (5 bases). This CDR3 region has 13 residues. V lost 6 bases, J lost 1 base, and 9 bases lay in between. CDR3 region: CASRRQGNTEAFF. CDR3 DNA sequence: TGTGCCAGCAGAAGGCAGGGGAACACTGAAGCTTTCTTT.

V gene TRBV5-1 combines with J gene TRBJ2-1; maybe TRBD2 (5 bases). Trimming took 1 base from V and 8 from J, leaving 10 bases between them. Germline V gene lookup returns CDR1 SGHRS and CDR2 YFSETQ. The CDR3 runs 13 residues. The CDR3 region has the DNA TGCGCCAGCAGCTTGAGGCAGAGGGATGAGCAGTTCTTC. Its protein is CASSLRQRDEQFF. Full variable domain (remainder filled in from reference TRBV5-1 and TRBJ2-1): KAGVTQTPRYLIKTRGQQVTLSCSPISGHRSVSWYQQTPGQGLQFLFEYFSETQRNKGNFPGRFSGRQFSNSRSEMNVSTLELGDSALYLCASSLRQRDEQFFGPGTRLTVL.

The chain combines TRBV20-1 with TRBJ2-3; TRBD2 agrees at 8 bases. Germline CDR1 is DFQATT and CDR2 is SNEGSKA (reference sequence). The V gene end was trimmed by 4 bases and the J gene end by 5 bases; junction bases not matched to a gene: 8. CDR3 length equals 14 residues. CDR3 DNA sequence: TGCAGTGCTACCACTAGCGGCCTCAAAGATACGCAGTATTTT. It yields the protein CSATTSGLKDTQYF.

In its sample, this clonotype was seen a few times. V gene TRBV5-5 combines with J gene TRBJ2-1; 13 bases are shared with TRBD2. V dropped 0 bases and J dropped 4; count of bases not matched to a gene: 1. CDR1 SGHKS and CDR2 YYEKEE come from the germline V gene (reference sequence). CDR3 length: 16 amino acids. CDR3 residues: CASSLAGLAGYNEQFF. The CDR3 DNA is TGTGCCAGCAGCTTGGCGGGACTAGCGGGGTACAATGAGCAGTTCTTC. Complete variable domain (other parts from reference TRBV5-5 and TRBJ2-1): DAGVTQSPTHLIKTRGQQVTLRCSPISGHKSVSWYQQVLGQGPQFIFQYYEKEERGRGNFPDRFSARQFPNYSSELNVNALLLGDSALYLCASSLAGLAGYNEQFFGPGTRLTVL.

This clonotype was recorded many times. This rearrangement joins TRBV4-3 to TRBJ2-5; 7 bases map to TRBD2. The germline V gene encodes CDR1 LGHNA and CDR2 YSLEER. Trimming removed 4 bases from V and 5 bases from J; junction bases left unmatched: 16. The CDR3 has 17 residues. The CDR3 protein is CASSPTPTSSEGETQYF. CDR3 coding DNA: TGCGCCAGCAGCCCTACACCGACTAGCTCTGAGGGCGAGACCCAGTACTTC.

This clonotype came up a few times. The chain links TRBV7-6 to TRBJ2-1; TRBD2 matches 7 bases. The germline CDR1 and CDR2 sequences are SGHVS and FNYEAQ. The V segment lost 4 bases and the J segment 6 bases; nucleotides outside the gene matches: 6. This CDR3 is 14 amino acids long. Written as DNA, the CDR3 is TGTGCCAGCAGCTCCCATAGCGGGTTCAATGAGCAGTTCTTC. It encodes CASSSHSGFNEQFF. Variable domain in full (rest from reference TRBV7-6 and TRBJ2-1): GAGVSQSPRYKVTKRGQDVALRCDPISGHVSLYWYRQALGQGPEFLTYFNYEAQQDKSGLPNDRFSAERPEGSISTLTIQRTEQRDSAMYRCASSSHSGFNEQFFGPGTRLTVL.

The sample holds many counts of this clonotype. V gene TRBV7-8 combines with J gene TRBJ2-2; 10 positions agree with TRBD2. Germline CDR1 and CDR2: SGHVS and FQNEAQ. With V trimmed by 3 bases and J by 6 bases, 7 bases remained unmatched. The CDR3 runs 16 residues. The CDR3 DNA reads TGTGCCAGCAGCTTTCGCCTAGCGGGAGACCCCGGGGAGCTGTTTTTT. It is translated as CASSFRLAGDPGELFF.

The gene calls are TRBV5-1 and TRBJ1-5; no clear D. Trimming stripped 2 bases from V and 0 bases from J, with 12 bases between. Germline CDR1 and CDR2: SGHRS and YFSETQ. This CDR3 region has 16 residues. The CDR3 nucleotides are TGCGCCAGCAGCTTAGGCCCGCGGACTAGCAATCAGCCCCAGCATTTT. Translated: CASSLGPRTSNQPQHF.

In its sample, this clonotype was seen a few times. The rearrangement uses TRBV4-3 and TRBJ2-1; tentative D call: TRBD2 (6 bases). The ends were cut back, 5 bases at V and 8 bases at J, with 25 bases in the middle. CDR3 length equals 17 residues. Germline CDR1 and CDR2: LGHNA and YSLEER. The CDR3 coding sequence is TGCGCCAGCAGCAACCAGTTAGCGGCCTACCCTGGGGATGAGCAGTTCTTC. Its protein product is CASSNQLAAYPGDEQFF.

The sample holds a few counts of this clonotype. The chain combines TRBV18 with TRBJ2-7; D gene uncertain. Germline values: CDR1 KGHSH, CDR2 LQKENI. V lost 2 bases and J 0 bases, leaving 8 bases between the germline ends. The CDR3 covers 14 residues. In DNA, the CDR3 is TGTGCCAGCTCACCAGGAAGGGACTCCTACGAGCAGTACTTC. Translated, it gives CASSPGRDSYEQYF.

The chain employs TRBV7-2 and TRBJ1-2; D perhaps matches TRBD1 (6 bases). The germline V and J ends were trimmed by 1 base and 0 bases, with 9 bases remaining between them. This CDR3 is 15 amino acids long. Looked up from germline, CDR1 is SGHTA and CDR2 is FQGNSA. The chain's CDR3 is CASSLGTDPNYGYTF. In nucleotides, the CDR3 is TGTGCCAGCAGCTTAGGGACAGACCCTAACTATGGCTACACCTTC. Combining the CDR3 with reference TRBV7-2 and TRBJ1-2 gives the whole variable domain GAGVSQSPSNKVTEKGKDVELRCDPISGHTALYWYRQSLGQGLEFLIYFQGNSAPDKSGLPSDRFSAERTGGSVSTLTIQRTQQEDSAVYLCASSLGTDPNYGYTFGSGTRLTVV.

This clonotype was counted between two and nine times. The genes are TRBV28 and TRBJ2-5; 7 bases match TRBD2. After removal of 6 bases from V and 2 bases from J, the junction contained 9 bases not matched to a gene. This CDR3 has 15 amino acids. CDR1 MDHEN and CDR2 SYDVKM come from the germline V gene. The DNA of the CDR3 is TGTGCCAGCAGCAGAGTACTAGCGCCTCAAGAGACCCAGTACTTC. Translation gives CASSRVLAPQETQYF.

The CDR3 DNA reads as TGTGCCAGCAGGGATAGCGGGAGGGCCTACGGGGAGCTGTTTTTT. It is translated as CASRDSGRAYGELFF. This chain uses TRBV6-2 or TRBV6-3 with TRBJ2-2; 11 nucleotides agree with TRBD2. Germline CDR1 reads MNHEY; CDR2 reads SVGEGT. This CDR3 is 15 amino acids long. Losses at the gene ends were 6 bases for V and 7 bases for J; bases not matched to a gene: 7.

This clonotype was seen a handful of times. V gene TRBV12-5 combines with J gene TRBJ2-1; no definite D call. CDR3 length equals 12 residues. Germline loops: CDR1 LGHNT, CDR2 FRNRAP. Between the trimmed V and J ends, which lost 0 bases and 9 bases, there was a span of 6 bases. Here the CDR3 reads CASGLVGVEQFF. The CDR3 DNA sequence: TGTGCTAGTGGTTTGGTAGGTGTTGAGCAGTTCTTC.

This clonotype was counted only a few times. The V and J genes are TRBV29-1 and TRBJ2-4; weak D call: TRBD1 (6 bases). The CDR3 totals 13 residues. The ends were cut back, 6 bases at V and 1 base at J, with 10 bases in the middle. Per germline, CDR1 SQVTM and CDR2 ANQGSEA. CDR3 DNA: TGCAGCGTGGGGGCCAGGGCCAAAAACATTCAGTACTTC. Translated, it gives CSVGARAKNIQYF.